This passage covers 29 T cell receptor beta chains from one sample sequenced in a study of immune cell composition in non-small cell lung cancer. Normal lung was taken at the farthest possible site, at least 3 cm from tumour. TCRdb keeps only in-frame clones here, not all; method: immunoSEQ multiplex PCR. Of 3,000 to 4,000 clones detected, about 80% appear once; the ten largest clones hold approximately 9.8%. Sequencing was performed on non-adjacent lung tissue. All receptors come from a human donor with non-small cell lung cancer.

J is TRBJ1-1 and V is TRBV9, with D possibly matching TRBD1 (6 bases). CDR3 length: 14 amino acids. V was cut by 2 bases and J by 1 base, with 9 bases left in between. Germline V gene sequence: CDR1 SGDLS, CDR2 YYNGEE. DNA of the CDR3: TGTGCCAGCAGCGTCGGCAGGGGGAACACTGAAGCTTTCTTT. Protein: CASSVGRGNTEAFF.

The gene calls are TRBV20-1 and TRBJ2-1; D gene ambiguous. The CDR3 length is 11 residues. Germline V gene data show CDR1 as DFQATT and CDR2 as SNEGSKA (reference sequence). The V end lost 6 bases, the J end lost 6 bases, and 9 bases lay between the germline ends. CDR3 DNA: TGCAGTGCGCCTAGGTTCAATGAGCAGTTCTTC. It translates to CSAPRFNEQFF.

This chain connects TRBV5-6 to TRBJ2-1; perhaps TRBD2 as D (6 bases). The V gene's germline CDR1 is SGHDT and CDR2 YYEEEE. Deletions cut 0 bases from V and 3 bases from J, with 22 bases between. The CDR3 spans 19 residues. The CDR3 is CASSLAVGWGSGVYNEQFF. CDR3 DNA: TGTGCCAGCAGCTTGGCGGTGGGGTGGGGTAGCGGAGTCTACAATGAGCAGTTCTTC.

The chain has TRBV25-1 and TRBJ2-2; 9 bases fit TRBD1. The V and J ends lost 3 bases and 7 bases, in that order; junction bases with no gene match: 9. The V gene's germline CDR1 is MGHDK and CDR2 SYGVNS. The CDR3 contains 16 residues. The CDR3: CASSDRTGVMGGELFF. CDR3 in DNA: TGTGCCAGCAGTGACCGGACAGGGGTCATGGGCGGGGAGCTGTTTTTT.

The chain links TRBV27 to TRBJ2-1; 10 bases are a match to TRBD2. Germline trimming cut 3 bases from V and 6 bases from J; bases unmatched to any gene: 11. The CDR3 totals 17 residues. The V gene's germline CDR1 is MNHEY and CDR2 SMNVEV (reference sequence). The DNA for the CDR3 is TGTGCCAGCAGTTTTAGGACTAGCGGTATAAAGGGCAATGAGCAGTTCTTC. Residues: CASSFRTSGIKGNEQFF.

The chain recombines TRBV7-9 with TRBJ2-5; unclear D gene. The CDR3 has 13 amino acids. Germline CDR1 is SEHNR and CDR2 is FQNEAQ (reference sequence). Deletions cut 1 base from V and 5 bases from J, with 8 bases between. The CDR3: CASSLDPHETQYF. DNA for the CDR3: TGTGCCAGCAGCTTAGACCCCCACGAGACCCAGTACTTC.

The rearrangement joins TRBV9 to TRBJ2-3; 13 nucleotides line up with TRBD2. Trimming cost V 4 bases and J 6 bases; bases outside gene matches: 5. The CDR3 sequence is 15 residues long. Germline V lookup: CDR1 SGDLS, CDR2 YYNGEE. The CDR3 DNA reads as TGTGCCAGCAGCTCCAGGACTAGCGGGAGCGATACGCAGTATTTT. Translated, it gives CASSSRTSGSDTQYF.

The rearrangement joins TRBV4-2 to TRBJ2-7, with 7 bases aligning to TRBD2. The CDR3 has 16 residues. V shed 0 bases, J shed 2 bases, and the junction held 7 bases outside the gene matches. The V gene's germline CDR1 is LGHNA and CDR2 YNFKEQ. This CDR3 reads CASSQELSGRTYEQYF. The CDR3 nucleotides are TGTGCCAGCAGCCAAGAACTTAGCGGGCGAACCTACGAGCAGTACTTC.

The chain combines TRBV7-9 with TRBJ2-7; D perhaps matches TRBD2 (6 bases). The CDR3 has 12 amino acids. V lost 5 bases, J lost 3 bases, and 8 bases lay in between. The germline V gene has CDR1 SEHNR and CDR2 FQNEAQ (reference sequence). CDR3 bases: TGTGCCAGCAGCGGGGACTTCTACGAGCAGTACTTC. As protein: CASSGDFYEQYF.

Worth noting for this clone: This CDR3 is also generated by other DNA sequences in the sample. This chain joins TRBV10-3 and TRBJ2-1; a possible D gene is TRBD2 (6 bases). Germline CDR1 ENHRY, CDR2 SYGVKD. The CDR3 runs to 13 residues. The ends were cut back, 4 bases at V and 9 bases at J, with 13 bases in the middle. CDR3 sequence (DNA): TGTGCCATCAGTGGTTTGCAGGGAGGTGAGCAGTTCTTC. Amino acids: CAISGLQGGEQFF.

This clone appeared a few times. The J gene is TRBJ1-5, the V gene TRBV21-1. TRBV21-1 is described as a pseudogene. The CDR3 extends over 17 amino acids. For the CDR3, the DNA is TGTGCCAGCAGCCCTAGAACCGGGACCGAGGGTAGTCAGCCCCAGCATTTT. This translates into CASSPRTGTEGSQPQHF.

The chain joins TRBV5-4 to TRBJ2-1; 10 nucleotides line up with TRBD2. The CDR3 is 15 residues long. In germline, CDR1 is SGHNT, CDR2 YYREEE (reference sequence). V gave up 2 bases and J gave up 8 bases; unmatched junction bases: 7. Here the CDR3 reads CASSFRLAGEDEQFF. The CDR3 nucleotides read TGTGCCAGCAGCTTTCGTCTAGCGGGAGAGGATGAGCAGTTCTTC.

This clone was picked up a small number of times. The chain is built from TRBV2 and TRBJ2-2; weak D call: TRBD1 (5 bases). The CDR3 is 15 residues long. Germline CDR1 and CDR2: SNHLY and FYNNEI. Trimming stripped 8 bases from V and 2 bases from J, with 15 bases between. CDR3 bases: TGTGCCAGCCAACATAAGGGGTCTAACACCGGGGAGCTGTTTTTT. Its translation is CASQHKGSNTGELFF.

The chain recombines TRBV9 with TRBJ2-1, with TRBD2 matching over 15 bases. This CDR3 comprises 16 residues. Germline values: CDR1 SGDLS, CDR2 YYNGEE. V lost 0 bases, J lost 8 bases, and 3 bases stayed unmatched. The CDR3 protein is CASSVARTSGRDEQFF. The CDR3 nucleotides are TGTGCCAGCAGCGTAGCTCGGACTAGCGGGAGGGATGAGCAGTTCTTC. Filled out from reference TRBV9 and TRBJ2-1, the complete variable domain reads DSGVTQTPKHLITATGQRVTLRCSPRSGDLSVYWYQQSLDQGLQFLIQYYNGEERAKGNILERFSAQQFPDLHSELNLSSLELGDSALYFCASSVARTSGRDEQFFGPGTRLTVL.

This rearrangement joins TRBV30 to TRBJ1-3; D uncertain. CDR1 GTSNPN and CDR2 SVGIG come from the germline V gene (reference sequence). Trimming pared 3 bases from V and 1 base from J, leaving 7 bases between. The CDR3 extends over 13 amino acids. Here the CDR3 DNA reads TGTGCCTGGAGCCGGGTTTCTGGAAACACCATATATTTT. Translation: CAWSRVSGNTIYF.

Written as DNA, the CDR3 is TGTGCCTGGAGTGTACGAGGGCGGCGTAATTCACCCCTCCACTTT. This codes for CAWSVRGRRNSPLHF. This sequence joins TRBV30 and TRBJ1-6, with D uncertain. Per germline, CDR1 GTSNPN and CDR2 SVGIG (reference sequence). V was shortened by 0 bases and J by 6 bases, with 12 bases between the two germline ends. The CDR3 runs to 15 residues.

The rearrangement uses TRBV6-6 and TRBJ2-1; TRBD2 matches 11 bases. Germline V gene sequence: CDR1 MNHNY, CDR2 SVGAGI (reference sequence). With 6 bases clipped from V and 8 bases from J, the junction kept 9 bases outside the gene matches. This CDR3 comprises 15 residues. The DNA of the CDR3 is TGTGCCAGCAGGCCTAAACTAGCGGGAGACTATGAGCAGTTCTTC. This gives the protein CASRPKLAGDYEQFF.

CDR3 amino acids: CATSRDSPQTTDTQYF. The DNA of the CDR3 is TGTGCCACCAGCAGAGATTCCCCCCAGACCACAGATACGCAGTATTTT. V and J are TRBV15 and TRBJ2-3; D gene uncertain. Germline V gives CDR1 LNHNV, CDR2 YYDKDF (reference sequence). The CDR3 has 16 residues. The V and J ends lost 0 bases and 2 bases respectively, with 12 bases between them.

This chain uses TRBV5-6 with TRBJ2-7; TRBD1 agrees at 8 bases. The ends lost 3 bases at V and 7 bases at J; junction bases unmatched: 9. The CDR3 has 14 residues. CDR1 is SGHDT, CDR2 YYEEEE, per germline. CDR3 nucleotide sequence: TGTGCCAGCAGCTCCCCAGGACAGGGCCGGGAGCAGTACTTC. Translating it yields CASSSPGQGREQYF.

The CDR3 DNA follows: TGTGCCAGCAGCTTATACCTAGGGACCGAGCAGTACTTC. Its translation is CASSLYLGTEQYF. The rearrangement links TRBV7-9 to TRBJ2-7; D could derive from TRBD1 or TRBD2 (5 bases each). The CDR3 is 13 amino acids. The germline CDR1 and CDR2 sequences are SEHNR and FQNEAQ (reference sequence). V was cut by 2 bases and J by 6 bases, with 11 bases left in between.

The CDR3 reads CASSLALEETQYF. The CDR3 nucleotides are TGTGCCAGCAGCTTGGCCTTGGAAGAGACCCAGTACTTC. This chain joins TRBV4-2 and TRBJ2-5; D is unclear. V lost 5 bases and J 3 bases, leaving 10 bases between the germline ends. The CDR3 sequence is 13 residues long. Germline assignment: CDR1 LGHNA and CDR2 YNFKEQ.

By frequency in the sample, this clone is large (0.1 to 1%). The V and J genes are TRBV5-5 and TRBJ1-5; 8 nucleotides match TRBD1. V trimming: 4 bases; J trimming: 2 bases; junction bases outside the gene matches: 5. Germline loops: CDR1 SGHKS, CDR2 YYEKEE (reference sequence). This CDR3 comprises 15 residues. CDR3: CASSHGQGGNQPQHF. The CDR3 nucleotides are TGTGCCAGCAGCCATGGACAGGGCGGCAATCAGCCCCAGCATTTT.

This chain connects TRBV30 to TRBJ2-5, with D unresolved. V lost 3 bases to trimming and J lost 5 bases, with 7 bases between them. Germline CDR1 reads GTSNPN; CDR2 reads SVGIG (reference sequence). This CDR3 is 11 amino acids long. As DNA, the CDR3 is TGTGCCTGGAGGCACGGGGAGACCCAGTACTTC. Protein product: CAWRHGETQYF.

The chain combines TRBV7-3 with TRBJ2-1; D may correspond to TRBD1 or TRBD2 (5 bases each). V was pared by 3 bases and J by 7 bases, with 10 bases between. The CDR3 contains 13 residues. From germline, CDR1 is SGHTA and CDR2 FQGTGA. DNA for the CDR3: TGTGCCAGCAGCTTGAGGGACGGGAATGAGCAGTTCTTC. It encodes CASSLRDGNEQFF.

This sequence joins TRBV4-1 and TRBJ2-1; unclear D gene. CDR1 is MGHRA and CDR2 is YSYEKL in the germline V gene. V was clipped by 0 bases and J by 8 bases, with 11 bases between them. This CDR3 has 14 amino acids. CDR3 DNA sequence: TGCGCCAGCAGCCAAGATGGGCCGATGGATGAGCAGTTCTTC. This translates into CASSQDGPMDEQFF.

This clone has a handful of counts. J is TRBJ2-1 and V is TRBV27; 10 positions match TRBD1. J gave up 8 bases and V 2 bases, and 9 bases lay outside the gene matches. The CDR3 has 16 residues. Germline V CDR1 and CDR2: MNHEY, SMNVEV (reference sequence). The CDR3 DNA reads TGTGCCAGCAGTTTACGGGGGACAGGGGTTGGGTATGAGCAGTTCTTC. Translation gives CASSLRGTGVGYEQFF.

CDR3 residues: CAWARTSRSGTQYF. The CDR3 DNA is TGTGCCTGGGCCAGGACTAGCCGCTCCGGGACCCAGTACTTC. This chain connects TRBV30 to TRBJ2-5; 8 positions agree with TRBD2. CDR3 size: 14 residues. Looked up from germline, CDR1 is GTSNPN and CDR2 is SVGIG (reference sequence). V shed 5 bases and J 7 bases; nucleotides not matched to a gene: 12.

The chain carries TRBV5-1 and TRBJ2-2; D remains unclear. The CDR3 is made up of 13 amino acids. V was trimmed by 6 bases and J by 0 bases, leaving 6 bases between them. From germline, CDR1 is SGHRS and CDR2 YFSETQ. The CDR3 loop reads CASTIPNTGELFF. CDR3 nucleotides: TGCGCCAGCACCATACCGAACACCGGGGAGCTGTTTTTT.

The rearrangement links TRBV28 to TRBJ2-7; 7 nucleotides align to TRBD2. The trim removed 6 bases at V and 6 bases at J, leaving 14 bases unmatched. CDR1 is MDHEN, CDR2 SYDVKM, per germline. The CDR3 has 15 amino acids. DNA for the CDR3: TGTGCCAGCAGAAGATCGGGAGGTATCTTAAGCGAGCAGTACTTC. As protein: CASRRSGGILSEQYF.